The sequence of this T cell receptor beta chain was determined in a study of T cells in Graves' hyperthyroidism and ophthalmopathy. Amplified regions were TCR beta CDR3 sequences from RNA transcripts. HTBI primers were employed in a first-round RT-PCR of the TCR CDR3. TCRdb itself ran the multiplex PCR reads through MiXCR, one entry per CDR3 protein. The table has a few hundred thousand distinct CDR3 sequences, approximately 15% seen once. Blood was drawn at first hyperthyroidism diagnosis, before any ophthalmopathy symptoms. The study, taken as a whole, reports: Among clonotypes expanded in thyroid above 0.001, most were also found in blood. Prediction of ophthalmopathy progression came a median roughly 6.4 months pre-onset.

The sample holds many counts of this clonotype. What it binds is unknown. Trimming cost V 6 bases and J 3 bases, with 15 bases left between them. CDR3 size: 15 residues. Looked up from germline, CDR1 is MNHEY and CDR2 is SMNVEV (reference sequence). The TCR was taken from a woman in her 30s with Graves' hyperthyroidism that later progressed to Graves' ophthalmopathy. The sample taken for sequencing was blood. The rearrangement links TRBV27 to TRBJ2-1, with D tentatively TRBD1 (6 bases). CDR3 sequence (DNA): TGTGCCAGCAGAACCGGGACACAATTCTACAATGAGCAGTTCTTC. Its translation: CASRTGTQFYNEQFF.